One and the same sample provided the 7 T cell receptor beta chains below, sequenced in a study of early T cells in non-severe SARS-CoV-2 infection. Each CDR3 protein is one row after TCRdb ran MiXCR on the 5' RACE reads. The sample contains tens of thousands of distinct CDR3 sequences, about an eighth of which appear only once. The specimen was whole blood. The receptors stem from an adult who was a healthcare worker with PCR-confirmed SARS-CoV-2 infection or an uninfected control (not recorded which).

The chain links TRBV12-3 or TRBV12-4 to TRBJ1-1, with TRBD1 identical over 7 bases. The ends lost 7 bases at V and 11 bases at J; junction bases unmatched: 16. This CDR3 region has 14 residues. In DNA, the CDR3 is TGTGCCAGCAAGGTGGGACAGCTCGAACCTAGGGCTTTCTTT. Its translation is CASKVGQLEPRAFF.

This clonotype is medium-sized (0.01 to 0.1%) within its sample. The chain recombines TRBV27 with TRBJ1-1, with D tentatively TRBD1 (6 bases). The CDR3 length is 14 residues. Germline V gene data show CDR1 as MNHEY and CDR2 as SMNVEV (reference sequence). Trimming took 7 bases from V and 1 from J, leaving 13 bases between them. CDR3 region: CASTSGTRNTEAFF. The CDR3 DNA follows: TGTGCCAGCACAAGTGGGACACGGAACACTGAAGCTTTCTTT.

There are a few counts of this clonotype. V gene TRBV24-1 combines with J gene TRBJ1-2; D unclear. Germline V gives CDR1 KGHDR, CDR2 SFDVKD. The CDR3 spans 13 residues. V lost 5 bases and J lost 3, with 9 bases in between. CDR3 region: CATSVPFHYGYTF. CDR3 DNA sequence: TGTGCCACCAGTGTACCTTTCCACTATGGCTACACCTTC.

This clonotype was counted at least ten times. The chain carries TRBV5-1 and TRBJ2-1, with TRBD1 matching over 9 bases. This CDR3 region has 15 residues. V shed 3 bases, J shed 7 bases, and the junction held 8 bases outside the gene matches. Germline V gene lookup returns CDR1 SGHRS and CDR2 YFSETQ. The DNA for the CDR3 is TGCGCCAGCAGCTCCGGGACAGGGAGGAGTAATGAGCAGTTCTTC. Translated: CASSSGTGRSNEQFF.

There are many counts of this clonotype. The rearrangement uses TRBV29-1 and TRBJ2-1; D is unresolved. The CDR3 runs 14 residues. V was trimmed by 3 bases and J by 0 bases, leaving 9 bases between them. CDR1 is SQVTM, CDR2 ANQGSEA, per germline. In DNA form, the CDR3 reads TGCAGCGTTGATACCCGTGCCTCCTACAATGAGCAGTTCTTC. Amino acids: CSVDTRASYNEQFF.

This clonotype was seen ten or more times. The chain combines TRBV3-1 with TRBJ1-5; no reliable D call. CDR1 is LGHDT, CDR2 YNNKEL, per germline (reference sequence). The V end lost 3 bases, the J end lost 0 bases, and 18 bases lay between the germline ends. The CDR3 spans 18 residues. In DNA, the CDR3 is TGTGCCAGCAGCCACCGAATCCCTCGGACGGATAGCAATCAGCCCCAGCATTTT. Protein: CASSHRIPRTDSNQPQHF.

This clonotype has a count of ten or more. CDR3 amino acids: CASRTGTGTYEQYF. In nucleotides, the CDR3 is TGTGCCAGCAGAACCGGGACAGGGACCTACGAGCAGTACTTC. J is TRBJ2-7 and V is TRBV6-5, with TRBD1 identical over 9 bases. With 6 bases clipped from V and 2 bases from J, the junction kept 5 bases outside the gene matches. The CDR3 totals 14 residues. Germline CDR1 MNHEY, CDR2 SVGAGI.